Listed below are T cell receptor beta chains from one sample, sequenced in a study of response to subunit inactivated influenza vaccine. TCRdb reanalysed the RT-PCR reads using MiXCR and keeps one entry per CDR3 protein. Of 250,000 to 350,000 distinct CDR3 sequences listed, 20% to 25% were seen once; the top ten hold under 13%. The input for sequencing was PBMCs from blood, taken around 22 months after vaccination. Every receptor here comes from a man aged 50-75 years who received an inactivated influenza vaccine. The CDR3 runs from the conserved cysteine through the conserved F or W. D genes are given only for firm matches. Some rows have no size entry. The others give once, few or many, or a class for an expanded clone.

CDR3 protein: CASSRLGTEAFF; CDR3 DNA: TGTGCCAGCAGCCGCCTAGGCACTGAAGCTTTCTTT; J gene: TRBJ1-1; D gene: NA; V gene: TRBV3-1; clone size: many
CDR3 protein: CASEAGRNQPQHF; CDR3 DNA: TGTGCCAGCGAGGCAGGGCGCAATCAGCCCCAGCATTTT; J gene: TRBJ1-5; D gene: NA; V gene: TRBV6-1; clone size: NA
CDR3 protein: CASSQAGQRAYNEQFF; CDR3 DNA: TGTGCCAGCAGCCAAGCAGGGCAGAGAGCCTACAATGAGCAGTTCTTC; J gene: TRBJ2-1; D gene: NA; V gene: TRBV4-2; clone size: NA
CDR3 protein: CASTLAGVNEQFF; CDR3 DNA: TGTGCCAGCACACTAGCGGGAGTTAATGAGCAGTTCTTC; J gene: TRBJ2-1; D gene: TRBD2; V gene: TRBV12-3/TRBV12-4; clone size: NA
CDR3 protein: CASSVGQGDTQYF; CDR3 DNA: TGTGCCAGCAGCGTAGGTCAGGGAGATACGCAGTATTTT; J gene: TRBJ2-3; D gene: NA; V gene: TRBV9; clone size: NA
CDR3 protein: CASKGEAWPPGYTF; CDR3 DNA: TGTGCCAGCAAAGGAGAGGCTTGGCCTCCGGGCTACACCTTC; J gene: TRBJ1-2; D gene: NA; V gene: TRBV7-9; clone size: few
CDR3 protein: CSAGPGQGRIGYTF; CDR3 DNA: TGCAGTGCTGGCCCGGGACAGGGTAGGATTGGCTACACCTTC; J gene: TRBJ1-2; D gene: TRBD1; V gene: TRBV20-1; clone size: NA
CDR3 protein: CASSYGTAKNIQYF; CDR3 DNA: TGTGCCAGCAGCTACGGGACAGCCAAAAACATTCAGTACTTC; J gene: TRBJ2-4; D gene: NA; V gene: TRBV7-9; clone size: NA
CDR3 protein: CAISDGRSSTDTQYF; CDR3 DNA: TGTGCCATCAGTGACGGCAGATCTAGCACAGATACGCAGTATTTT; J gene: TRBJ2-3; D gene: NA; V gene: TRBV10-3; clone size: NA
CDR3 protein: CSVGQDGGYTF; CDR3 DNA: TGCAGCGTCGGACAGGACGGAGGCTACACCTTC; J gene: TRBJ1-2; D gene: TRBD1; V gene: TRBV29-1; clone size: few
CDR3 protein: CSARDRSRSRYNEQFF; CDR3 DNA: TGCAGTGCTAGAGATCGGTCCCGGTCCCGCTACAATGAGCAGTTCTTC; J gene: TRBJ2-1; D gene: NA; V gene: TRBV20-1; clone size: many
CDR3 protein: CSASSQGAVSEAFF; CDR3 DNA: TGCAGTGCTAGTTCGCAGGGGGCGGTTTCTGAAGCTTTCTTT; J gene: TRBJ1-1; D gene: TRBD1; V gene: TRBV20-1; clone size: NA
CDR3 protein: CASSSTDFSYNEQFF; CDR3 DNA: TGTGCCAGCAGCTCCACAGATTTCTCCTACAATGAGCAGTTCTTC; J gene: TRBJ2-1; D gene: NA; V gene: TRBV5-5; clone size: few
CDR3 protein: CSSSFSGSGTDTQYF; CDR3 DNA: TGCAGCTCATCCTTTAGCGGGAGTGGCACAGATACGCAGTATTTT; J gene: TRBJ2-3; D gene: TRBD2; V gene: TRBV29-1; clone size: NA
CDR3 protein: CASSLEGGRGYETQYF; CDR3 DNA: TGTGCCAGCAGCTTGGAAGGGGGCAGGGGTTACGAGACCCAGTACTTC; J gene: TRBJ2-5; D gene: TRBD1; V gene: TRBV5-4; clone size: NA
CDR3 protein: CASSWDGNTQYF; CDR3 DNA: TGTGCCAGCAGCTGGGACGGAAATACGCAGTATTTT; J gene: TRBJ2-3; D gene: NA; V gene: TRBV7-2; clone size: NA
CDR3 protein: CASAGPNEKLFF; CDR3 DNA: TGTGCCAGCGCAGGGCCTAATGAAAAACTGTTTTTT; J gene: TRBJ1-4; D gene: NA; V gene: TRBV6-1; clone size: NA
CDR3 protein: CASSPGLAPTYEQYF; CDR3 DNA: TGTGCCAGCAGTCCGGGACTAGCGCCAACCTACGAGCAGTACTTC; J gene: TRBJ2-7; D gene: TRBD2; V gene: TRBV27; clone size: NA
CDR3 protein: CSVRAASNTEAFF; CDR3 DNA: TGCAGTGTGAGGGCAGCCTCGAACACTGAAGCTTTCTTT; J gene: TRBJ1-1; D gene: NA; V gene: TRBV20-1; clone size: NA
CDR3 protein: CASSVAGRSSYNEQFF; CDR3 DNA: TGTGCCAGCAGCGTAGCCGGACGGAGCTCCTACAATGAGCAGTTCTTC; J gene: TRBJ2-1; D gene: NA; V gene: TRBV9; clone size: NA
CDR3 protein: CASTSQANTEAFF; CDR3 DNA: TGTGCCAGCACCTCGCAGGCGAACACTGAAGCTTTCTTT; J gene: TRBJ1-1; D gene: NA; V gene: TRBV12-3/TRBV12-4; clone size: many
CDR3 protein: CASSVESTEETQYF; CDR3 DNA: TGTGCCAGCAGCGTAGAGTCTACGGAAGAGACCCAGTACTTC; J gene: TRBJ2-5; D gene: NA; V gene: TRBV9; clone size: few
CDR3 protein: CATSENREGYTF; CDR3 DNA: TGTGCCACCAGTGAGAACAGGGAGGGCTACACCTTC; J gene: TRBJ1-2; D gene: NA; V gene: TRBV24-1; clone size: NA
CDR3 protein: CASRGTARGGMTDTQYF; CDR3 DNA: TGTGCCAGCAGGGGGACAGCCCGTGGGGGTATGACAGATACGCAGTATTTT; J gene: TRBJ2-3; D gene: TRBD1; V gene: TRBV25-1; clone size: NA
CDR3 protein: CASSQDWRTGELFF; CDR3 DNA: TGCGCCAGCAGCCAAGATTGGCGCACCGGGGAGCTGTTTTTT; J gene: TRBJ2-2; D gene: NA; V gene: TRBV4-1; clone size: NA
CDR3 protein: CASSQGRGYEAFF; CDR3 DNA: TGTGCCAGCAGCCAAGGTCGGGGATATGAAGCTTTCTTT; J gene: TRBJ1-1; D gene: NA; V gene: TRBV3-1; clone size: few
CDR3 protein: CASSHPALAGGGNEQFF; CDR3 DNA: TGCGCCAGCAGCCACCCGGCCTTAGCGGGGGGAGGCAATGAGCAGTTCTTC; J gene: TRBJ2-1; D gene: TRBD2; V gene: TRBV4-1; clone size: NA
CDR3 protein: CASIGLAGGGSTGELFF; CDR3 DNA: TGTGCCAGCATCGGACTAGCGGGAGGTGGGAGCACCGGGGAGCTGTTTTTT; J gene: TRBJ2-2; D gene: TRBD2; V gene: TRBV6-1; clone size: few
CDR3 protein: CASSPRQSTNEKLFF; CDR3 DNA: TGTGCCAGCAGCCCTAGACAGTCAACTAATGAAAAACTGTTTTTT; J gene: TRBJ1-4; D gene: NA; V gene: TRBV14; clone size: many
CDR3 protein: CASSLVDAGGGSYEQYF; CDR3 DNA: TGTGCCAGCAGCTTAGTGGATGCCGGTGGAGGCTCCTACGAGCAGTACTTC; J gene: TRBJ2-7; D gene: NA; V gene: TRBV7-2; clone size: NA
CDR3 protein: CASSYGTSYNEQFF; CDR3 DNA: TGTGCCAGCAGCTACGGCACCTCCTACAATGAGCAGTTCTTC; J gene: TRBJ2-1; D gene: NA; V gene: TRBV5-6; clone size: NA
CDR3 protein: CAAAGVNTEAFF; CDR3 DNA: TGTGCCGCCGCAGGGGTGAACACTGAAGCTTTCTTT; J gene: TRBJ1-1; D gene: NA; V gene: TRBV10-3; clone size: few
CDR3 protein: CASSQDQGPQETQYF; CDR3 DNA: TGTGCCAGCAGCCAAGATCAAGGGCCCCAAGAGACCCAGTACTTC; J gene: TRBJ2-5; D gene: NA; V gene: TRBV4-2; clone size: NA
CDR3 protein: CASSRINSPLHF; CDR3 DNA: TGTGCCAGCAGCCGCATTAATTCACCCCTCCACTTT; J gene: TRBJ1-6; D gene: NA; V gene: TRBV7-2; clone size: few
CDR3 protein: CSARDPGENQPQHF; CDR3 DNA: TGCAGTGCTAGAGATCCCGGGGAGAATCAGCCCCAGCATTTT; J gene: TRBJ1-5; D gene: NA; V gene: TRBV20-1; clone size: many
CDR3 protein: CASSLRRGDEQYF; CDR3 DNA: TGTGCCAGCAGCCTCCGGAGGGGGGACGAGCAGTACTTC; J gene: TRBJ2-7; D gene: NA; V gene: TRBV4-2; clone size: NA
CDR3 protein: CAIPDIRGQVKQPQHF; CDR3 DNA: TGTGCCATCCCGGATATAAGGGGACAGGTGAAACAGCCCCAGCATTTT; J gene: TRBJ1-5; D gene: TRBD1; V gene: TRBV27; clone size: few
CDR3 protein: CASSQDSRVQPQHF; CDR3 DNA: TGTGCCAGCAGCCAAGATTCAAGGGTTCAGCCCCAGCATTTT; J gene: TRBJ1-5; D gene: NA; V gene: TRBV3-1; clone size: NA
CDR3 protein: CASLKDSSGNTIYF; CDR3 DNA: TGTGCCAGCCTCAAGGACAGCTCTGGAAACACCATATATTTT; J gene: TRBJ1-3; D gene: NA; V gene: TRBV6-2/TRBV6-3; clone size: NA
CDR3 protein: CASSEGATSASPLHF; CDR3 DNA: TGTGCCAGCAGCGAGGGGGCGACGTCTGCTTCACCCCTCCACTTT; J gene: TRBJ1-6; D gene: TRBD1; V gene: TRBV9; clone size: NA
CDR3 protein: CASAGGGNYGYTF; CDR3 DNA: TGTGCCAGCGCAGGGGGGGGTAACTATGGCTACACCTTC; J gene: TRBJ1-2; D gene: TRBD1; V gene: TRBV28; clone size: few
CDR3 protein: CASSLGGLSDTQYF; CDR3 DNA: TGTGCCAGCAGCTTAGGAGGGCTATCAGATACGCAGTATTTT; J gene: TRBJ2-3; D gene: NA; V gene: TRBV7-9; clone size: few
CDR3 protein: CASGGDYGYTF; CDR3 DNA: TGCGCCAGCGGGGGGGACTATGGCTACACCTTC; J gene: TRBJ1-2; D gene: NA; V gene: TRBV10-2; clone size: NA
CDR3 protein: CSARGGGYDEQFF; CDR3 DNA: TGCAGTGCTAGAGGAGGTGGTTACGATGAGCAGTTCTTC; J gene: TRBJ2-1; D gene: NA; V gene: TRBV20-1; clone size: NA
CDR3 protein: CASRAHEDTEAFF; CDR3 DNA: TGTGCCAGCCGGGCACATGAGGACACTGAAGCTTTCTTT; J gene: TRBJ1-1; D gene: NA; V gene: TRBV9; clone size: NA